This T cell receptor beta chain was captured by sequencing in a study of neurological immune-mediated disorders (dated by TCRdb to between 2017 and 2020). For context, the study as a whole: Peripheral blood TCR-beta repertoires from HTLV-I-associated myelopathy (HAM/TSP) patients, multiple sclerosis patients and healthy controls were compared by UMI-based sequencing. The cohort was made up of about 68 subjects, consisting of 14 HAM/TSP patients, about 34 multiple sclerosis patients and around 20 healthy controls. Longitudinal HAM/TSP donors and healthy donors each had 3 time-points at intervals of about 3-40 months. The approximately 98 TCR-beta libraries included longitudinal samples, technical triplicates and paired sorted CD4+ and CD8+ T-cell subsets alongside PBMC samples.

cDNA was synthesized by template-switch 5'RACE using a primer with a 10-nucleotide random unique molecular identifier that tagged each TCR transcript. Every sequencing run yielded over 170 million TCR-beta sequences covering 15-18 subjects. The RNeasy kit was used for extraction of total RNA. TCR-beta VDJ regions were amplified with primers for the TCR constant region and the 5'RACE anchor, using the KAPA Real-time Library Amplification kit. A first PCR added sample indexes and Illumina adaptors, after which a second PCR increased the library yield. After Ampure bead purification, the TCR product of roughly 650 bp was size-selected on a 2% E-gel SizeSelection system. Library quality was checked on a Bioanalyzer, concentration was measured with Qubit, and libraries were quantified with the Kapa Library Quantification kit before pooling. Paired-end 2 x 150 bp sequencing of the libraries was performed on an Illumina HiSeq 2500. To increase sequence diversity, about 23-32% phiX was spiked into each library pool. In the original analysis: The quality-filtered reads were processed with the UMI-based MiGEC pipeline, whose error correction step removed more than 80% of the raw TCR sequences. VDJ genes were aligned to IMGT germline references, and each clonotype was defined by a unique CDR3 amino acid sequence together with V-J genes. Clonal expansion, Shannon diversity and CDR3 relatedness were evaluated with VDJtools (CalcPairwiseDistances, ClusterSamples), while phylogenetic trees were built in CLCbio workbench. Using coefficient-of-variation modelling across technical triplicates, the study counted a clone as expanded if it had at least 8 unique UMIs. TCRdb applied fastp at Q25 and MiXCR to the public reads, then kept only in-frame beta chains. Rows matching on CDR3 protein sequence are summarized as one entry with the most common DNA and genes. V and J calls and clone size were set by TCRdb, not the authors. Counted in this sample were roughly 61,000 distinct CDR3 sequences; approximately 11% of them appeared once. The ten largest clones add up to around 7% of the sample.

The CDR3 has 14 amino acids, counting the end cysteine and phenylalanine. CDR3 DNA is the only sequence kept; it has 42 bases, read in frame from the first base. CDR1 and CDR2 were assigned from the germline V gene (reference sequence) as DFQATT and SNEGSKA. Clipping removes 6 bases from V and 5 bases from J, with 7 as the unmatched junction base count. This clonotype counts as medium-sized (0.01 to 0.1%). The target of this receptor is not known. Per-nucleotide qualities are absent, and no much larger clonotype sits a single base away. General study outcomes and caveats: The highest TCR clonal expansion was observed in HAM/TSP patients, whereas the lowest was observed in MS patients, even when compared with healthy controls. No identical CDR3 amino acid sequences were found to be shared among expanded clones across subjects, suggesting that TCR-beta repertoires were private in all groups.

Reading the label with the study, this specimen's time point is: longitudinal time-point 1 (baseline). Libraries from unsorted PBMCs were made from 2 million PBMCs kept in RNAlater at -80 degrees C until RNA extraction. PBMCs were separated from peripheral blood using Ficoll-Hypaque density gradient centrifugation and then cryopreserved in liquid nitrogen. The receptor was derived from a male donor with HTLV-1-associated myelopathy (HAM/TSP). The sequencing input was PBMCs. The rearrangement combines TRBV20-1 with TRBJ1-4, with 9 bases matching TRBD1. The CDR3 loop reads CSAIQGAGNEKLFF. The DNA reads as follows: TGCAGTGCCATACAGGGGGCAGGGAATGAAAAACTGTTTTTT.